This TCR beta chain was recorded in a study of blood T cell repertoires in COVID-19. Across the whole study: Material from acute and convalescent COVID-19 was sourced from the United States, Italy and Spain.

Original methodology: Amplified reference gene primers provided the basis for estimating nucleated cell counts. Only in-frame clones appear in the TCRdb table, and some are missing; sequencing was by immunoSEQ multiplex PCR. V and J calls and clone size are as listed in that table; D and trimming were resolved from the DNA. Of about 90,000 clones in the sample, roughly 80% were seen once. As to this clone: One junction end does not reproduce the germline sequence, and a read error may be involved.

This CDR3 is built from 11 residues. Germline loops: CDR1 DFQATT, CDR2 SNEGSKA (reference sequence). Sequenced: peripheral blood. The receptor comes from a man aged 55 to 70 with acute or convalescent COVID-19. V and J are TRBV20-1 and TRBJ2-7; D is unresolved. CDR3 amino acids: CSAREAYEQYF. In DNA, the CDR3 is TGCAGTGCTCGAGAGGCTTACGAGCAGTACTTC.